The clone carrying this TCR beta chain came up once. The antigen is undetermined. The data stem from a study of shared clonotypes between healthy human individuals. Germline CDR1 is KGHSH and CDR2 is LQKENI. The CDR3 contains 15 residues. With V trimmed by 1 base and J by 7 bases, 7 bases remained unmatched. Negatively enriched CD4+ T cells were divided by CD45RA into naive and memory. Profiled with immunoSEQ multiplex PCR; TCRdb holds only in-frame clones, not every one. This table has 300,000 to 350,000 clones, around 70% appearing once. Regarding the study as a whole: A limitation of the genetic and exposure-history diversity represented arose from few donors.

The sample comprised memory CD4+ T cells sorted from blood. Stated subset: CD45RA-negative fraction. The rearrangement uses TRBV18 and TRBJ1-2; TRBD1 aligns across 9 bases. The clonotype was recovered from a man aged 25 to 40 in good health. The CDR3 is CASSPQGQGAIGYTF. Here the CDR3 DNA reads TGTGCCAGCTCACCACAGGGACAGGGTGCTATTGGCTACACCTTC.